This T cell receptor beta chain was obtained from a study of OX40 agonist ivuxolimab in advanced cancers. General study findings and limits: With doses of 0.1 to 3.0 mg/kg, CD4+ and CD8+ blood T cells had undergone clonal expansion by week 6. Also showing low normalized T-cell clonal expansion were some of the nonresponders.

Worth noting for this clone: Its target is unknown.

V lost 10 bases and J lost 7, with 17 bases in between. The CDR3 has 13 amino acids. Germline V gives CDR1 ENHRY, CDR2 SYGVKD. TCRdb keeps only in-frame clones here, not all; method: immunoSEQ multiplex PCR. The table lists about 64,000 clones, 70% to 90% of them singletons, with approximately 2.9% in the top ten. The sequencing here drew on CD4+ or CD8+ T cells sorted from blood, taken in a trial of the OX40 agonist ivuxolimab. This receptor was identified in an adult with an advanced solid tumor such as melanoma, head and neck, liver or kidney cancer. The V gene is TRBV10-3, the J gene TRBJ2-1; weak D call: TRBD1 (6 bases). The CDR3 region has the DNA TGTGCCACAGGAACAGGGTTTCTTAATGAGCAGTTCTTC. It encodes CATGTGFLNEQFF.